The source of this TCR beta chain is a study of T-cell reconstitution after alpha-beta-depleted transplantation in children. The study's findings and limits: Fresh T-cell production supplied most of the T-cell counts and diversity seen one year after transplant. Reportedly, only several hundred clones from non-depleted graft cells drove alpha-beta T-cell counts at about two months. At day 60, the high TCRbeta diversity found in some patients originated from recipient T cells and thymic progenitors that had survived.

In its sample, this clonotype was seen many times. Its antigen is not identified. As it was prepared, the TCRbeta library received unique molecular identifiers. TCRdb redid the calling of the PCR reads with MiXCR, one entry per CDR3 protein. The table lists just over 200,000 distinct CDR3 sequences, about 8.2% of them singletons. The CDR3 is 14 residues long. The ends were cut back, 6 bases at V and 10 bases at J, with 23 bases in the middle. The germline V gene has CDR1 SQVTM and CDR2 ANQGSEA. The V call is TRBV29-1, the J call TRBJ2-3, with D perhaps being TRBD1 or TRBD2 (5 bases each). Here the sequenced sample was PBMCs, mostly from graft donor cells, taken 360 days after TCRalphabeta/CD19-depleted stem cell transplant. This TCR was recovered from a male patient aged 2 to 9 who had a stem cell transplant for acute myeloid leukemia, so the T cells may come from the graft donor. The CDR3, as DNA: TGCAGCGTCGAGGACACCTTCCACGGGAATCCGCAGTATTTT. Translated, it gives CSVEDTFHGNPQYF.